The 3 T cell receptor beta chains in this list originate from one sample, sequenced in a study of OX40 agonist ivuxolimab in advanced cancers. Method: immunoSEQ multiplex PCR; TCRdb's copy keeps in-frame clones and lacks some. The profile covers some 70,000 clones, with roughly 85% appearing a single time and about 0.78% taken by the ten largest. Specimen: CD4+ or CD8+ T cells sorted from blood, collected in a trial of the OX40 agonist ivuxolimab. The receptors here all came from an adult with an advanced solid tumor such as melanoma, head and neck, liver or kidney cancer.

As DNA, the CDR3 is TGTGCCTGGTCCCCGGGGGCAGAGCAGTACTTC. Its translation is CAWSPGAEQYF. The rearrangement links TRBV30 to TRBJ2-7; D is perhaps TRBD1 or TRBD2 (6 bases each). Germline CDR1 GTSNPN, CDR2 SVGIG (reference sequence). CDR3 size: 11 residues. With 5 bases removed from V and 7 bases from J, the gap between germline ends came to 12 bases.

The chain couples TRBV7-3 to TRBJ2-7; no reliable D call. Germline CDR1 is SGHTA and CDR2 is FQGTGA. Trimming cost V 1 base and J 3 bases, with 7 bases left between them. The CDR3 totals 13 residues. The CDR3 spells CASSLIFFYEQYF. CDR3 DNA sequence: TGTGCCAGCAGCTTAATTTTCTTCTACGAGCAGTACTTC.

The rearrangement uses TRBV25-1 and TRBJ2-7; D is uncertain. This CDR3 comprises 14 residues. Germline lookup yields CDR1 MGHDK and CDR2 SYGVNS. Trimming pared 2 bases from V and 2 bases from J, leaving 10 bases between. This CDR3 is CASSEEGVTYEQYF. CDR3 nucleotides: TGTGCCAGCAGTGAAGAAGGAGTTACCTACGAGCAGTACTTC.